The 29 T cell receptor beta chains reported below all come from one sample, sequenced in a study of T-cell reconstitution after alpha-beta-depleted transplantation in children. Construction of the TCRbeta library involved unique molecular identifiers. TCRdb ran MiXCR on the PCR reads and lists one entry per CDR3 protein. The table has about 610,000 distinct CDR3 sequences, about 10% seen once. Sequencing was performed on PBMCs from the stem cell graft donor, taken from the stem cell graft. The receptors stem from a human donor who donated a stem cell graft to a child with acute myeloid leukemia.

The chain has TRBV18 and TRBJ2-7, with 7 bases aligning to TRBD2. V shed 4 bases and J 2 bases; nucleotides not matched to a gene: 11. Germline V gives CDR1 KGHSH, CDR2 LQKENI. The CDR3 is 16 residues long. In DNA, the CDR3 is TGTGCCAGCTCACAAACCTTCCGGGACTATCCCTACGAGCAGTACTTC. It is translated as CASSQTFRDYPYEQYF.

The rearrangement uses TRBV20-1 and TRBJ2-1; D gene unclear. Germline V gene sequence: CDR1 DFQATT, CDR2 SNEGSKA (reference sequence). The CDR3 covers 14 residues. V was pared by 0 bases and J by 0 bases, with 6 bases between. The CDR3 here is CSARDNPSYNEQFF. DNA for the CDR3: TGCAGTGCTAGAGACAATCCCTCCTACAATGAGCAGTTCTTC.

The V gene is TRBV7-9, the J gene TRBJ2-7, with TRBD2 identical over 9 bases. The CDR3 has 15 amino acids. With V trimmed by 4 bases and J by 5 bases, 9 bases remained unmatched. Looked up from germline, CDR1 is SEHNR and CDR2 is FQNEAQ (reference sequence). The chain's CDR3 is CASSSAAGGVHEQYF. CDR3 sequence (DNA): TGTGCCAGCAGCTCGGCGGCGGGAGGGGTCCACGAGCAGTACTTC.

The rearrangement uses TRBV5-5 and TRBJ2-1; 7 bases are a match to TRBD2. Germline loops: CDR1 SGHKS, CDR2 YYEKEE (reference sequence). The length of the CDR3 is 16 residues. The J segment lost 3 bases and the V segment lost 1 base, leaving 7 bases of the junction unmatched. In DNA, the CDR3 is TGTGCCAGCAGCTTGTTAGCGAGCGGGGTCTACAATGAGCAGTTCTTC. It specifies CASSLLASGVYNEQFF. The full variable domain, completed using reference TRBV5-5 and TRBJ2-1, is DAGVTQSPTHLIKTRGQQVTLRCSPISGHKSVSWYQQVLGQGPQFIFQYYEKEERGRGNFPDRFSARQFPNYSSELNVNALLLGDSALYLCASSLLASGVYNEQFFGPGTRLTVL.

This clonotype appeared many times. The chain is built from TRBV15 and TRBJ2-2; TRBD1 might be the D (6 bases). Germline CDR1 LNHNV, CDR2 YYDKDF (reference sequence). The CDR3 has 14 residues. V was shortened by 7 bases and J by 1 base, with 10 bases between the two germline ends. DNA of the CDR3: TGTGCCACCACCCAGGGGCGGAACACCGGGGAGCTGTTTTTT. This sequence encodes CATTQGRNTGELFF.

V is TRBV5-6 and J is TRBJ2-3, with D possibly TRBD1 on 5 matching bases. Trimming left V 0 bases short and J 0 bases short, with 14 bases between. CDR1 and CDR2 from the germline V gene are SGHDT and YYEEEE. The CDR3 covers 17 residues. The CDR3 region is CASSLAGQRGSTDTQYF. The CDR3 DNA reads TGTGCCAGCAGCTTGGCAGGACAACGAGGAAGCACAGATACGCAGTATTTT. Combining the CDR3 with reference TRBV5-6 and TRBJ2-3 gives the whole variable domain DAGVTQSPTHLIKTRGQQVTLRCSPKSGHDTVSWYQQALGQGPQFIFQYYEEEERQRGNFPDRFSGHQFPNYSSELNVNALLLGDSALYLCASSLAGQRGSTDTQYFGPGTRLTVL.

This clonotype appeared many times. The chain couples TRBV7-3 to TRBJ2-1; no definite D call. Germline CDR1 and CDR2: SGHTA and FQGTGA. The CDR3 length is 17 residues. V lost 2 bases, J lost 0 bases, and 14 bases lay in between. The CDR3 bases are TGTGCCAGCAGCTTAGGGCCCGACTTGAGCTCCTACAATGAGCAGTTCTTC. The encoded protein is CASSLGPDLSSYNEQFF.

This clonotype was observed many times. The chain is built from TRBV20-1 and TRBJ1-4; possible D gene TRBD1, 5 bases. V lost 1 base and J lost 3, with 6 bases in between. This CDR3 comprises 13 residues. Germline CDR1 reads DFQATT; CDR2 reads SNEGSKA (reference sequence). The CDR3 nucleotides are TGCAGTGCTAGAGGGACACCTAATGAAAAACTGTTTTTT. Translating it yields CSARGTPNEKLFF.

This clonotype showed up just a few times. CDR3 residues: CSVDRGSGLGDTQYF. CDR3 coding DNA: TGCAGCGTTGACCGCGGTAGCGGTTTAGGAGATACGCAGTATTTT. The chain uses TRBV29-1 and TRBJ2-3, with D possibly being TRBD2 (6 bases). The ends were cut back, 3 bases at V and 5 bases at J, with 18 bases in the middle. Germline V gene data show CDR1 as SQVTM and CDR2 as ANQGSEA. This CDR3 comprises 15 residues.

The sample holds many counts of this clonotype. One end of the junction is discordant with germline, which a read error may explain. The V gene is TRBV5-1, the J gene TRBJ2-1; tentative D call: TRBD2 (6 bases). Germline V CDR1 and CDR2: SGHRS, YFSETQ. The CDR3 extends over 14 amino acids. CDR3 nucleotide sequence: TGTGCCAGCAGCCTCGGGGGTGCCTACAATGAGCAGTTCTTC. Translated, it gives CASSLGGAYNEQFF.

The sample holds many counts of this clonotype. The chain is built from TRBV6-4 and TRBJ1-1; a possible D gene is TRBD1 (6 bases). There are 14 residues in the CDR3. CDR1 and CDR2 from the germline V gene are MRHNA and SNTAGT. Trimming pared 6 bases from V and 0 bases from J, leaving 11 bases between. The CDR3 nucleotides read TGTGCCAGCAGAACGGACAGCCTGAACACTGAAGCTTTCTTT. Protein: CASRTDSLNTEAFF.

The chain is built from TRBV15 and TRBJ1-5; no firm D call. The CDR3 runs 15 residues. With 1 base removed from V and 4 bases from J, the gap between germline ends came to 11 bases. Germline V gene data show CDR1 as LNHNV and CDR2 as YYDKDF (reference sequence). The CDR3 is CATSRGREPNQPQHF. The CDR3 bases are TGTGCCACCAGCAGAGGCCGGGAACCAAATCAGCCCCAGCATTTT. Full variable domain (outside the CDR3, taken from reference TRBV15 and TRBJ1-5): DAMVIQNPRYQVTQFGKPVTLSCSQTLNHNVMYWYQQKSSQAPKLLFHYYDKDFNNEADTPDNFQSRRPNTSFCFLDIRSPGLGDTAMYLCATSRGREPNQPQHFGDGTRLSIL.

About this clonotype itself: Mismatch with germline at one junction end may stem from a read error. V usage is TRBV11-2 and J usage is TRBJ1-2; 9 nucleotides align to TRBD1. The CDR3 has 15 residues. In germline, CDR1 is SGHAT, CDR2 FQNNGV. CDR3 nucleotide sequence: TGTGCCAGCAGCTCCATACAGGGGGCTAATTATGGCTACACCTTC. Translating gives CASSSIQGANYGYTF.

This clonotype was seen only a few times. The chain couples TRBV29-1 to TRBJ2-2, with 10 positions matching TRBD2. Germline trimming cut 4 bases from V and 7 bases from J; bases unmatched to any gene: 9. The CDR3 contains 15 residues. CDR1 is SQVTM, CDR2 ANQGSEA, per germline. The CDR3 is CSVGGLAGEYGELFF. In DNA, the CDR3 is TGCAGCGTTGGAGGGCTAGCGGGAGAATACGGGGAGCTGTTTTTT.

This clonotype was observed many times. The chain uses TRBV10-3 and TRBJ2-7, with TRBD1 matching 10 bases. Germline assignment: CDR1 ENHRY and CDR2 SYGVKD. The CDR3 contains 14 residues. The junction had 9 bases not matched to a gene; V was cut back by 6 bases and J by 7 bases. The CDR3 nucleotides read TGTGCCATCAGGGCCGGGACAGGGGAGGGAGAGCAGTACTTC. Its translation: CAIRAGTGEGEQYF.

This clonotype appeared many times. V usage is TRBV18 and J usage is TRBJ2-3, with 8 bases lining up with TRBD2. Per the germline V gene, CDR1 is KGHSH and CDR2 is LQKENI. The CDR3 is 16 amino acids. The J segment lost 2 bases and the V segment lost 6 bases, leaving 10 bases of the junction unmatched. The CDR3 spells CASSPSGGLPTDTQYF. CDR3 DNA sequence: TGTGCCAGCTCGCCAAGCGGGGGCCTGCCCACAGATACGCAGTATTTT.

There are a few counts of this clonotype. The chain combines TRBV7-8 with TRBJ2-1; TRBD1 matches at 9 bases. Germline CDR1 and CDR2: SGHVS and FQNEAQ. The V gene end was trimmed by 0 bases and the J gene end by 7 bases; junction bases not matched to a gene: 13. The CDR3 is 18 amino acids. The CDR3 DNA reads TGTGCCAGCAGCTTAGCGTTCGGGACAGGGCCATCCGAAAATGAGCAGTTCTTC. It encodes CASSLAFGTGPSENEQFF.

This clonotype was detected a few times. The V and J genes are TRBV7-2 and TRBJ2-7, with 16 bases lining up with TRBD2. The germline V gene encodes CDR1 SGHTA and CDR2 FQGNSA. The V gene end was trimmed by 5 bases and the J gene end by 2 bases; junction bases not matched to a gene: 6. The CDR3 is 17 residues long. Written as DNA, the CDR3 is TGTGCCAGCAGCCCGACGGGACTAGCGGGAGGGACCTACGAGCAGTACTTC. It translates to CASSPTGLAGGTYEQYF.

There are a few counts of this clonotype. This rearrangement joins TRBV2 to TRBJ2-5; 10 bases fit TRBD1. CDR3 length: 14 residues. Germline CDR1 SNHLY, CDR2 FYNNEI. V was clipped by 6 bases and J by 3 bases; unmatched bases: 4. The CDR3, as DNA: TGTGCCAGCAGCATGACAGGGGGCGAAGAGACCCAGTACTTC. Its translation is CASSMTGGEETQYF.

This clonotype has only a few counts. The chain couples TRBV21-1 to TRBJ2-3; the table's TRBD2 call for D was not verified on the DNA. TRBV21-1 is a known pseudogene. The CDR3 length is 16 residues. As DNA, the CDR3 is TGTGCCAGCAGCAAGGAGCGGGAGGGGTCCGCAGATACGCAGTATTTT. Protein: CASSKEREGSADTQYF.

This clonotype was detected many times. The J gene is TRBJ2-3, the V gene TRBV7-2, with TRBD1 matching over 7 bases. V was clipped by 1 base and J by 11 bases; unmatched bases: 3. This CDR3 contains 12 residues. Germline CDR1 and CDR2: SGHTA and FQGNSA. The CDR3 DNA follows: TGTGCCAGCAGCTTAGAGACAGGGAAGCAGTATTTT. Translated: CASSLETGKQYF.

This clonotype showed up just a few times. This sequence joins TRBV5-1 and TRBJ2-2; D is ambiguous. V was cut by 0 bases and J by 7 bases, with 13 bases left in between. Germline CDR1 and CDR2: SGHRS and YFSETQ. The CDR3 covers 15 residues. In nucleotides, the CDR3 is TGCGCCAGCAGCTTGGAGGGCGCCTCGGGCGGGGAGCTGTTTTTT. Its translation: CASSLEGASGGELFF.

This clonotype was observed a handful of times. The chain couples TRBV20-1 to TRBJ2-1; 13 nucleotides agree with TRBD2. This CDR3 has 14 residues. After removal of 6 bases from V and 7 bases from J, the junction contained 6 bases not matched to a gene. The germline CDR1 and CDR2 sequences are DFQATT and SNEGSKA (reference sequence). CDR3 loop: CSARTSGRLNEQFF. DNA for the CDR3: TGCAGTGCGAGGACTAGCGGGAGACTTAATGAGCAGTTCTTC.

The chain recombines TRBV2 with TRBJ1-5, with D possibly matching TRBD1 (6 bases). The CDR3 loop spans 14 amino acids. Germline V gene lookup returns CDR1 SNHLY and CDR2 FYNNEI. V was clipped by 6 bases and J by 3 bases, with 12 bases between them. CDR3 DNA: TGTGCCAGCAGGGACAGACAGAACAATCAGCCCCAGCATTTT. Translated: CASRDRQNNQPQHF.

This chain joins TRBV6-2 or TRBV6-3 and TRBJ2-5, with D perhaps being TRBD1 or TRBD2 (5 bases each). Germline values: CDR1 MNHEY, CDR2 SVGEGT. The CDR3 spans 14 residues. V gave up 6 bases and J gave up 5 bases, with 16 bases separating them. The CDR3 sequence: CASRRQPRGETQYF. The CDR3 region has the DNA TGTGCCAGCAGAAGACAGCCACGAGGGGAGACCCAGTACTTC.

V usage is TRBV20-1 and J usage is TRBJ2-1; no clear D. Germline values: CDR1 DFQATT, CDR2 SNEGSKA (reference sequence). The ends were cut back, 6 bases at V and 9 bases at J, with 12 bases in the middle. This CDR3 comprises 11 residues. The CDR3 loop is CSAPTPSEQFF. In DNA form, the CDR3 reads TGCAGTGCCCCGACCCCCAGTGAGCAGTTCTTC.

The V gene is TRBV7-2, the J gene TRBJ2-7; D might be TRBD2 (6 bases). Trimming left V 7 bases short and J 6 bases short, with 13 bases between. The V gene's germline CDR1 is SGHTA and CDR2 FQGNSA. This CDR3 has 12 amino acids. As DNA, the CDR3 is TGTGCCAGCACCGTCGACGGGGGCGAGCAGTACTTC. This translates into CASTVDGGEQYF.

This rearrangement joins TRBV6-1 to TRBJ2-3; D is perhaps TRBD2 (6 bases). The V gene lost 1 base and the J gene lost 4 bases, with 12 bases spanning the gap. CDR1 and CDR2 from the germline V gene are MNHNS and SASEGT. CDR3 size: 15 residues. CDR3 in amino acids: CASSEGRGAADTQYF. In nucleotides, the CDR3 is TGTGCCAGCAGTGAAGGGCGGGGAGCCGCAGATACGCAGTATTTT.

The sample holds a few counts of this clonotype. CDR3 DNA sequence: TGCAGTGCTGATACAGGCTTAAACTATGGCTACACCTTC. Amino acids: CSADTGLNYGYTF. The rearrangement links TRBV20-1 to TRBJ1-2, with D possibly TRBD1 on 5 matching bases. V was trimmed by 5 bases and J by 2 bases, leaving 12 bases between them. The CDR3 is 13 amino acids. The germline V gene has CDR1 DFQATT and CDR2 SNEGSKA (reference sequence).